The 6 T cell receptor beta chains below were found in one sample sequenced in a study of vaccination and CD4 T cells after COVID-19 (dated by TCRdb to between 2021 and 2022). What the treatment or condition label conveys for this sample: roughly ten-day PBMC culture with coronavirus spike peptide pools or control peptides (ViraFEST assay). The library was generated by PCR. The sample was run on an Illumina iSeq 100. DNA from cultured CD4+ T cells was subjected to TCR sequencing with the Oncomine TCR Beta short-read assay at the Johns Hopkins FTIC core. TCRdb trimmed public reads at Q25 via fastp, called clones via MiXCR and kept in-frame beta chains. Each entry is one CDR3 protein sequence, shown with its most common DNA and genes. In this sample the table shows over 20,000 distinct CDR3 sequences, about 45% of which occur a single time. The ten largest account for more than 3.5% of the sample. No cognate antigen is known for these TCRs.

The sample taken for sequencing was CD4+ T cells from blood, cultured in vitro. These receptor sequences come from a human donor who had recovered from COVID-19.

This clonotype was detected once. The chain uses TRBV19 and TRBJ2-3; D is possibly TRBD1 or TRBD2 (5 bases each). Germline V CDR1 and CDR2: LNHDA, SQIVND (reference sequence). Trimming removed 7 bases from V and 1 base from J, with 12 bases in between. The CDR3 contains 14 residues. CDR3 nucleotide sequence: TGTGCCAGTAAGAGGGGAGTGGGCACAGATACGCAGTATTTT. As protein: CASKRGVGTDTQYF.

The chain combines TRBV10-1 with TRBJ1-1; 7 bases line up with TRBD1. This CDR3 is 14 amino acids long. The V segment lost 4 bases and the J segment 0 bases; nucleotides outside the gene matches: 2. The germline CDR1 and CDR2 sequences are WNHNN and SYGVQD (reference sequence). This chain's CDR3 is CASSVGQLNTEAFF. The CDR3 nucleotides are TGCGCCAGCAGTGTGGGACAGTTGAACACTGAAGCTTTCTTT.

This clonotype appeared a few times. The rearrangement uses TRBV2 and TRBJ1-1; D gene uncertain. CDR3 size: 10 residues. V was shortened by 6 bases and J by 1 base, with 0 bases between the two germline ends. Germline V gene sequence: CDR1 SNHLY, CDR2 FYNNEI. The CDR3, as DNA: TGTGCCAGCAGGAACACTGAAGCTTTCTTT. Its protein product is CASRNTEAFF.

This chain uses TRBV2 with TRBJ1-1, with a tentative D call TRBD1 (6 bases). This CDR3 is 14 amino acids long. Germline CDR1 and CDR2: SNHLY and FYNNEI. V was pared by 2 bases and J by 5 bases, with 12 bases between. The chain's CDR3 is CASSEIRGETEAFF. The DNA of the CDR3 is TGTGCCAGCAGTGAAATAAGGGGGGAGACTGAAGCTTTCTTT.

A few counts support this clonotype. This chain joins TRBV15 and TRBJ2-2; 8 nucleotides line up with TRBD2. V trimming: 0 bases; J trimming: 5 bases; junction bases outside the gene matches: 5. The germline CDR1 and CDR2 sequences are LNHNV and YYDKDF (reference sequence). CDR3 size: 16 residues. CDR3 sequence: CATSRDSGGVTGELFF. DNA of the CDR3: TGTGCCACCAGCAGAGATTCCGGGGGGGTAACCGGGGAGCTGTTTTTT.

This clonotype has just a few counts. This sequence joins TRBV6-5 and TRBJ1-1, with unresolved D. Germline lookup yields CDR1 MNHEY and CDR2 SVGAGI. The CDR3 has 14 residues. Trimming left V 3 bases short and J 1 base short, with 9 bases between. The CDR3 loop reads CASSYSQRNTEAFF. The CDR3 region has the DNA TGTGCCAGCAGTTATAGCCAAAGGAACACTGAAGCTTTCTTT.